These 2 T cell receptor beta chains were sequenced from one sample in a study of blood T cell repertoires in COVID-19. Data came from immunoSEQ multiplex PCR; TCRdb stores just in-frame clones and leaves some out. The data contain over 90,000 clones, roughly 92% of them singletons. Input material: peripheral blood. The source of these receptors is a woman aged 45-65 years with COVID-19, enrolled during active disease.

CDR3: CASSNRAGGNTEAFF. CDR3 sequence (DNA): TGTGCCAGCAGCAATCGGGCAGGGGGGAACACTGAAGCTTTCTTT. The rearrangement uses TRBV7-7 and TRBJ1-1; 7 bases map to TRBD1. Germline loops: CDR1 SSHAT, CDR2 FNYEAQ (reference sequence). J was trimmed by 1 base and V by 5 bases; bases with no gene match: 7. CDR3 length: 15 residues.

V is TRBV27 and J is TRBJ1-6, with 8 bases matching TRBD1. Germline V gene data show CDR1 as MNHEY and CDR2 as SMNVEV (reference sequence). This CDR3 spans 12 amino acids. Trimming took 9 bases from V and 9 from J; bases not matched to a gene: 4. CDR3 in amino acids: CASKTGASPLHF. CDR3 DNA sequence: TGTGCCAGTAAGACAGGGGCTTCACCCCTCCACTTT.